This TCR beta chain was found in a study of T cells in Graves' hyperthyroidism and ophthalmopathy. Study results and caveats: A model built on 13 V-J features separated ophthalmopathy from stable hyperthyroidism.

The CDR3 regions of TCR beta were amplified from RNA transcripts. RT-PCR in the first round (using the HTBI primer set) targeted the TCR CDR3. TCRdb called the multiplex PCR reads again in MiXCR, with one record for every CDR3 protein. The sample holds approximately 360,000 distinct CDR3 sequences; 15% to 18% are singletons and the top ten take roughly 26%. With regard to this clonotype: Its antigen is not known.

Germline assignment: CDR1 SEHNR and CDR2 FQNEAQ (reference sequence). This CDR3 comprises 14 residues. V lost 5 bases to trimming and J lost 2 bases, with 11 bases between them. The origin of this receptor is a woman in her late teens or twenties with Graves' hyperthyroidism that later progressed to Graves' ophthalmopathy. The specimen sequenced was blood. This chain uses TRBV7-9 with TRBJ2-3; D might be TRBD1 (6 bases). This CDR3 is CASSRQVPTDTQYF. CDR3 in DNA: TGTGCCAGCAGCCGACAGGTACCCACAGATACGCAGTATTTT.